Each of the 21 T cell receptor beta chains below was sequenced from the same sample in a study of CD8+ T cells in alopecia areata. cDNA serving as the sequencing template came from extracted, reverse transcribed RNA. Profiling relied on immunoSEQ multiplex PCR, and the TCRdb table lists in-frame clones only, not all of them. The sample yields about 140,000 clones, 70% to 90% seen once. Documented treatment: oral pan-JAK inhibitor, 5-10 mg twice daily. This specimen was CD8+ T cells sorted from blood, taken at week 4, from a patient treated with tofacitinib. Every receptor here comes from a human donor with alopecia areata.

The rearrangement links TRBV4-1 to TRBJ2-5; D is perhaps TRBD2 (6 bases). CDR3 size: 15 residues. Germline CDR1 MGHRA, CDR2 YSYEKL. Trimming took off 5 bases at V and 4 bases at J, with 17 bases between the two ends. Written as DNA, the CDR3 is TGCGCCAGCAGCTTTAGCGGAGCCCACGGAGAGACCCAGTACTTC. Translating it yields CASSFSGAHGETQYF.

The chain links TRBV15 to TRBJ2-3; TRBD2 matches at 10 bases. Trimming cost V 0 bases and J 2 bases; bases outside gene matches: 8. Germline loops: CDR1 LNHNV, CDR2 YYDKDF (reference sequence). The CDR3 consists of 18 residues. CDR3: CATSREETSGLPTDTQYF. CDR3 in DNA: TGTGCCACCAGCAGAGAGGAGACTAGCGGGCTACCCACAGATACGCAGTATTTT.

The chain employs TRBV13 and TRBJ2-1, with 10 bases identical to TRBD1. Germline values: CDR1 PRHDT, CDR2 FYEKMQ (reference sequence). The CDR3 covers 16 residues. The V and J ends lost 4 bases and 2 bases, in that order; junction bases with no gene match: 5. The DNA of the CDR3 is TGTGCCAGCAGCTCCACCGGGACAGGGGCCTACAATGAGCAGTTCTTC. Residues: CASSSTGTGAYNEQFF.

V and J are TRBV4-1 and TRBJ2-7; D tentatively reads TRBD1 or TRBD2 (6 bases each). This CDR3 is 14 amino acids long. Looked up from germline, CDR1 is MGHRA and CDR2 is YSYEKL. V was pared by 3 bases and J by 5 bases, with 14 bases between. CDR3: CASSQGLTGNEQYF. The CDR3 DNA follows: TGCGCCAGCAGCCAGGGACTTACAGGGAACGAGCAGTACTTC.

The chain joins TRBV4-1 to TRBJ1-1, with 9 bases lining up with TRBD1. V gave up 4 bases and J gave up 9 bases; unmatched junction bases: 3. This CDR3 region has 12 residues. Germline assignment: CDR1 MGHRA and CDR2 YSYEKL. CDR3 protein: CASSPGQGKAFF. Written as DNA, the CDR3 is TGCGCCAGCAGCCCTGGACAGGGGAAAGCTTTCTTT.

This clone is a singleton in its sample. The rearrangement links TRBV29-1 to TRBJ2-7, with 8 nucleotides matching TRBD1. V gave up 6 bases and J gave up 4 bases; unmatched junction bases: 8. Germline loops: CDR1 SQVTM, CDR2 ANQGSEA. CDR3 length equals 13 residues. The CDR3 here is CSVPGGTGYEQYF. CDR3 DNA sequence: TGCAGCGTCCCAGGGGGGACAGGTTACGAGCAGTACTTC.

V is TRBV9 and J is TRBJ1-1; a possible D gene is TRBD1 (6 bases). The CDR3 is made up of 15 amino acids. Germline CDR1 SGDLS, CDR2 YYNGEE. The V and J ends lost 6 bases and 6 bases respectively, with 21 bases between them. The CDR3 here is CASTGPGRGYAEAFF. CDR3 nucleotide sequence: TGTGCCAGCACCGGACCGGGTAGGGGGTACGCTGAAGCTTTCTTT.

CDR3 in DNA: TGCAGTCCTAGACTAGCCACCTACAATGAGCAGTTCTTC. It codes for CSPRLATYNEQFF. The chain combines TRBV29-1 with TRBJ2-1; 7 bases agree with TRBD2. CDR1 is SQVTM, CDR2 ANQGSEA, per germline. The CDR3 is made up of 13 amino acids.

The genes are TRBV6-1 and TRBJ2-7; D might be TRBD1 (5 bases). Germline V lookup: CDR1 MNHNS, CDR2 SASEGT. Trimming removed 8 bases at V and 12 bases at J, with 29 bases between. This CDR3 comprises 15 residues. For the CDR3, the DNA is TGTGCCAGCGTTCCCACCGCACAACCAGGGTGGACGGGGTACTTC. Protein: CASVPTAQPGWTGYF.

J is TRBJ2-1 and V is TRBV6-5; perhaps TRBD1 as D (5 bases). V gave up 6 bases and J gave up 2 bases, with 8 bases separating them. The germline V gene has CDR1 MNHEY and CDR2 SVGAGI. The CDR3 spans 13 residues. CDR3 bases: TGTGCCAGCAGACTGACAGCCTACAATGAGCAGTTCTTC. It is translated as CASRLTAYNEQFF.

CDR3 amino acids: CASSLWGVGTDTQYF. The CDR3 bases are TGTGCCAGCAGTTTATGGGGGGTCGGGACAGATACGCAGTATTTT. J is TRBJ2-3 and V is TRBV27; possibly TRBD2 for D (6 bases). Germline lookup yields CDR1 MNHEY and CDR2 SMNVEV (reference sequence). V lost 1 base to trimming and J lost 3 bases, with 11 bases between them. CDR3 length: 15 amino acids.

This chain joins TRBV30 and TRBJ2-3, with 10 bases lining up with TRBD2. This CDR3 comprises 15 residues. From germline, CDR1 is GTSNPN and CDR2 SVGIG (reference sequence). V lost 4 bases, J lost 3 bases, and 7 bases stayed unmatched. CDR3 nucleotides: TGTGCCTGGATTGATCTAGCGGGGGCTACAGATACGCAGTATTTT. Translated: CAWIDLAGATDTQYF.

The gene calls are TRBV5-4 and TRBJ2-7; no clear D gene. The germline gives CDR1 SGHNT, CDR2 YYREEE (reference sequence). V was shortened by 0 bases and J by 6 bases, with 7 bases between the two germline ends. The CDR3 spans 12 residues. CDR3 nucleotides: TGTGCCAGCAGCTTGGACCTAACCGAGCAGTACTTC. This codes for CASSLDLTEQYF. The full variable domain, its missing parts supplied by reference TRBV5-4 and TRBJ2-7, is ETGVTQSPTHLIKTRGQQVTLRCSSQSGHNTVSWYQQALGQGPQFIFQYYREEENGRGNFPPRFSGLQFPNYSSELNVNALELDDSALYLCASSLDLTEQYFGPGTRLTVT.

Comment on this clone: One junction end does not reproduce the germline sequence, and a read error may be involved. The chain uses TRBV7-9 and TRBJ2-3; D uncertain. The CDR3 covers 8 residues. Germline loops: CDR1 SEHNR, CDR2 FQNEAQ (reference sequence). DNA for the CDR3: TGTGCCAGCAGCTCTGACGATTTT. This codes for CASSSDDF.

This sequence joins TRBV5-4 and TRBJ2-6; D is undetermined. This CDR3 is built from 16 residues. Looked up from germline, CDR1 is SGHNT and CDR2 is YYREEE (reference sequence). The V end lost 4 bases, the J end lost 0 bases, and 11 bases lay between the germline ends. DNA of the CDR3: TGTGCCAGCAGCGATTTTGATAGCTCTGGGGCCAACGTCCTGACTTTC. Its protein is CASSDFDSSGANVLTF.

V gene TRBV19 combines with J gene TRBJ2-1; 10 bases fit TRBD2. Germline-derived CDR1 and CDR2 are LNHDA and SQIVND (reference sequence). The CDR3 runs to 14 residues. Germline trimming cut 7 bases from V and 5 bases from J; bases unmatched to any gene: 5. The CDR3, as DNA: TGTGCCAGTAAGGAGCGGGGGGGTAACAATGAGCAGTTCTTC. Protein product: CASKERGGNNEQFF.

This clone was seen more than once but under ten times. The chain links TRBV19 to TRBJ2-2; 10 bases are a match to TRBD2. J was trimmed by 5 bases and V by 5 bases; bases with no gene match: 8. Per germline, CDR1 LNHDA and CDR2 SQIVND (reference sequence). This CDR3 comprises 16 residues. The CDR3 sequence: CASSPIAGGWTGELFF. CDR3 sequence (DNA): TGTGCCAGTAGTCCAATAGCGGGAGGTTGGACCGGGGAGCTGTTTTTT.

This clone was seen only a few times. V usage is TRBV29-1 and J usage is TRBJ2-5, with 7 bases that match TRBD1. Trimming cost V 0 bases and J 4 bases; bases outside gene matches: 20. CDR3 length equals 19 residues. Looked up from germline, CDR1 is SQVTM and CDR2 is ANQGSEA. CDR3 nucleotides: TGCAGCGTTGAAGATCCGCCTACAAGGGGGACAGCTCTTCCAGAGACCCAGTACTTC. It encodes CSVEDPPTRGTALPETQYF.

This rearrangement joins TRBV30 to TRBJ1-1, with a possible D match to TRBD1 (5 bases). The germline gives CDR1 GTSNPN, CDR2 SVGIG (reference sequence). The V gene lost 2 bases and the J gene lost 8 bases, with 12 bases spanning the gap. This CDR3 is 12 amino acids long. CDR3 amino acids: CAWSQTDLEAFF. The CDR3 DNA follows: TGTGCCTGGAGTCAGACAGACCTGGAAGCTTTCTTT.

The chain is built from TRBV30 and TRBJ2-1; D not resolved. The V and J ends lost 3 bases and 2 bases respectively, with 5 bases between them. Germline V gives CDR1 GTSNPN, CDR2 SVGIG (reference sequence). The CDR3 has 12 amino acids. In nucleotides, the CDR3 is TGTGCCTGGAGGGAGACCTACAATGAGCAGTTCTTC. Its translation is CAWRETYNEQFF.

This rearrangement joins TRBV5-1 to TRBJ2-2, with TRBD1 matching over 7 bases. The CDR3 has 15 amino acids. Germline CDR1 and CDR2: SGHRS and YFSETQ. The trim removed 3 bases at V and 2 bases at J, leaving 4 bases unmatched. In DNA form, the CDR3 reads TGCGCCAGCAGCTACGGGACAGCCAACACCGGGGAGCTGTTTTTT. Residues: CASSYGTANTGELFF.